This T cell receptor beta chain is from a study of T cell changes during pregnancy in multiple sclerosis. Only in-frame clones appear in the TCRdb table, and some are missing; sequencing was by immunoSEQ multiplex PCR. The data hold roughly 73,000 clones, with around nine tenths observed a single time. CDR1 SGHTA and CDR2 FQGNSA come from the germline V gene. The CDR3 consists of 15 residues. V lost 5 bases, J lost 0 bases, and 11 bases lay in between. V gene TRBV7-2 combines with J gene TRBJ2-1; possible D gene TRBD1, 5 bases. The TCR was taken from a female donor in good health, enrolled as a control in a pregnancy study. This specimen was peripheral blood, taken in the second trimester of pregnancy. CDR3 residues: CASSVDSSSYNEQFF. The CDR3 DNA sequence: TGTGCCAGCAGCGTTGACAGTAGCTCCTACAATGAGCAGTTCTTC. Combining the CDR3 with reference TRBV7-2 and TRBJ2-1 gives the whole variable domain GAGVSQSPSNKVTEKGKDVELRCDPISGHTALYWYRQSLGQGLEFLIYFQGNSAPDKSGLPSDRFSAERTGGSVSTLTIQRTQQEDSAVYLCASSVDSSSYNEQFFGPGTRLTVL.